This entry concerns a single T cell receptor beta chain. Its antigen is unidentified. Following autologous stem cell transplantation, relapse occurred in every patient, and exposure to brentuximab vedotin varied. Complete response, partial response or progressive disease made up the best responses. The CDR3 length is 16 residues. V was shortened by 4 bases and J by 0 bases, with 13 bases between the two germline ends. Per the germline V gene, CDR1 is MDHEN and CDR2 is SYDVKM. This sample was taken from a study of PD-1 blockade in classical Hodgkin lymphoma. TCRdb keeps only in-frame clones here, not all; method: immunoSEQ multiplex PCR. The sample lists 75,000 to 100,000 clones; approximately 80% were seen once. Study-level findings and limits: Prior therapy or disease activity may underlie the repertoire differences, whose causes remain undefined.

V gene TRBV28 combines with J gene TRBJ2-1; D unresolved. The TCR originated in a human donor with classical Hodgkin lymphoma. This material consisted of peripheral blood mononuclear cells (PBMCs), taken at baseline. The CDR3 reads CASSSTTPSSYNEQFF. Written as DNA, the CDR3 is TGTGCCAGCAGTTCTACGACTCCGAGCTCCTACAATGAGCAGTTCTTC.